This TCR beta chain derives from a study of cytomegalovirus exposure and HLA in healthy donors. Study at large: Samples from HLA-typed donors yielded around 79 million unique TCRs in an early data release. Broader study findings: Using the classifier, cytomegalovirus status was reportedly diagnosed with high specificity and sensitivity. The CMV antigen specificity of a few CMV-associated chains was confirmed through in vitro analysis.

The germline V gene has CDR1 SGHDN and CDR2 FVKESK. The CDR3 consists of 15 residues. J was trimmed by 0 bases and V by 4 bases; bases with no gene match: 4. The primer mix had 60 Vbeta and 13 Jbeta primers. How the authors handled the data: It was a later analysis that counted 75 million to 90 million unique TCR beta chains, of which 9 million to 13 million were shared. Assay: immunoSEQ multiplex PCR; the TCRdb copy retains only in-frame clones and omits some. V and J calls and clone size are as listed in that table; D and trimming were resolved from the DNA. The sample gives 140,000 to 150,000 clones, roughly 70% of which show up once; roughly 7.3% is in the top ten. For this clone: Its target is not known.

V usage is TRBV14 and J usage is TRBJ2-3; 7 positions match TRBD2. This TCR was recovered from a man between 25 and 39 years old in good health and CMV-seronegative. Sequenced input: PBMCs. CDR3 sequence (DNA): TGTGCCAGCAGCCTTACTAGCGTTAGCACAGATACGCAGTATTTT. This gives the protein CASSLTSVSTDTQYF.